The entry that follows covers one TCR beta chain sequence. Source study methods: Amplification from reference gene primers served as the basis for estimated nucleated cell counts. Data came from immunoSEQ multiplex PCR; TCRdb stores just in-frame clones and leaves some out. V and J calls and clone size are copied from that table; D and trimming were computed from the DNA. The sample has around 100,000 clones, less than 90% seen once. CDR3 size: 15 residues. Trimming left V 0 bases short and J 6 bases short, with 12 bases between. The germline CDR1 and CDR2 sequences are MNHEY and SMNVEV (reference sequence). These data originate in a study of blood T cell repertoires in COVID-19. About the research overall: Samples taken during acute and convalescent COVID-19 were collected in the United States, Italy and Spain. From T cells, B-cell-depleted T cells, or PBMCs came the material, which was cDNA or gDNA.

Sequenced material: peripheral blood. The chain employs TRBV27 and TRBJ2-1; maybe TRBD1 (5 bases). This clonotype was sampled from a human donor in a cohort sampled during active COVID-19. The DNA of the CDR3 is TGTGCCAGCAGTTTATCTTGGGGCGGAGCCAATGAGCAGTTCTTC. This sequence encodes CASSLSWGGANEQFF.